This TCR beta chain was sequenced for a study of post-analysis software for immune sequencing data. Study results and limitations: The normalized Chao1 diversity of multiple sclerosis patients was significantly lower than that of controls. With TRBV5-6, TRBV5-1 and TRBV20-1 included, about five TRBV segments were more frequent in patients than in controls. Pronounced co-clustering by F measure was evident among identically batched samples.

Unique molecular identifiers featured in each of the TCR beta cDNA libraries. Each CDR3 protein gets one entry after TCRdb re-called the PCR reads with MiXCR. The sample lists about 820,000 distinct CDR3 sequences, about 53% occurring once. V was trimmed by 4 bases and J by 0 bases, leaving 17 bases between them. The CDR3 length is 17 residues. CDR1 is SGHTA and CDR2 is FQGNSA in the germline V gene. In regard to this clonotype: The antigen remains undetermined.

The sequencing sample was made of blood. The V call is TRBV7-2, the J call TRBJ2-3; D call uncertain. This TCR derives from a girl aged 10-17 years with multiple sclerosis. In DNA, the CDR3 is TGTGCCAGCAGCTCCTACCTCGTTCCCTCAAGCACAGATACGCAGTATTTT. It codes for CASSSYLVPSSTDTQYF.